The sequence of this T cell receptor (beta chain) was determined in a study of blood T cell repertoires in COVID-19. Whole-study context: Italy, Spain and the United States were the sources of the convalescent and acute COVID-19 samples.

In germline, CDR1 is LNHNV, CDR2 YYDKDF (reference sequence). Trimming cost V 0 bases and J 7 bases; bases outside gene matches: 12. CDR3 length: 19 amino acids. Per the original methods: Reference gene primer amplification yielded estimated nucleated cell counts. The protocol was immunoSEQ multiplex PCR, while the TCRdb copy is restricted to in-frame clones and leaves out a portion. V and J calls and clone size are as listed in that table; D and trimming were resolved from the DNA. Here the sample spans 150,000 or so clones, roughly 90% being singletons. Assignment of participants to cohorts was predicated upon participant-reported clinical history.

Source material: PBMCs or T cells enriched from blood (not recorded which). V gene TRBV15 combines with J gene TRBJ2-4; 13 positions match TRBD2. The sequence was collected from a woman aged 25 to 39 with acute COVID-19. The CDR3 nucleotides are TGTGCCACCAGCAGAGATGATGGTGGAGGACTAGCGGGAGTGAACATTCAGTACTTC. It yields the protein CATSRDDGGGLAGVNIQYF.